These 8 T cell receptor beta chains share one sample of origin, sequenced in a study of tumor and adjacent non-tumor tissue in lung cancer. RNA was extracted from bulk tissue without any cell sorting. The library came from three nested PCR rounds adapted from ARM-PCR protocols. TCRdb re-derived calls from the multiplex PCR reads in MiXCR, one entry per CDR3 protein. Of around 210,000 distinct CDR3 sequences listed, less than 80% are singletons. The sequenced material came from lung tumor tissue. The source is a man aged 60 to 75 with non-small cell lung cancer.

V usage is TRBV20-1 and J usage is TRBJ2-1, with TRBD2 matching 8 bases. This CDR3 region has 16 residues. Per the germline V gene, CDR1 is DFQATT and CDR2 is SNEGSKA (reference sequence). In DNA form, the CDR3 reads TGCAATGTTAGAGATTATATACGGGAGGGCCGAAATGAGCAGTTCTTC. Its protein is CNVRDYIREGRNEQFF.

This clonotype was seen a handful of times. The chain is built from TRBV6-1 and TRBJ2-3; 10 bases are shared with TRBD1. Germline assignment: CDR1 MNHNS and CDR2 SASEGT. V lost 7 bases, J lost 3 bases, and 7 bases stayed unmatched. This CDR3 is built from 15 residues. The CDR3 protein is CASTPGTGETDTQYF. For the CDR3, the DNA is TGTGCCAGCACCCCAGGGACAGGGGAGACAGATACGCAGTATTTT.

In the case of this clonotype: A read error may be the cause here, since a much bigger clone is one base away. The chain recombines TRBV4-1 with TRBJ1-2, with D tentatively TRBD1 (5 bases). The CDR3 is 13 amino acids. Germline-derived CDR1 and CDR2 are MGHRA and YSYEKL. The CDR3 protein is CSSSQGQGYGYTF. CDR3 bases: TGCTCCAGCAGCCAAGGGCAGGGATATGGCTACACCTTC.

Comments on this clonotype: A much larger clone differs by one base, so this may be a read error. The CDR3 spells CSVLDVPKQFF. CDR3 sequence (DNA): TGCAGCGTTTTGGACGTCCCGAAGCAGTTCTTC. The J gene is TRBJ2-1, the V gene TRBV29-1; D unresolved. The CDR3 runs to 11 residues. Germline V lookup: CDR1 SQVTM, CDR2 ANQGSEA. The V gene lost 5 bases and the J gene lost 11 bases, with 13 bases spanning the gap.

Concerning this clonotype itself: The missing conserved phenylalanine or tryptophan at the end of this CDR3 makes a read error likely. The CDR3 DNA is TGCGCCAGCAGCCAAACTTCCACAGGGGTGCGGAACGGCTACACCATC. It is translated as CASSQTSTGVRNGYTI. The chain recombines TRBV4-1 with TRBJ1-2, with 7 bases that match TRBD1. With V trimmed by 2 bases and J by 8 bases, 14 bases remained unmatched. Germline V gene lookup returns CDR1 MGHRA and CDR2 YSYEKL. There are 16 residues in the CDR3.

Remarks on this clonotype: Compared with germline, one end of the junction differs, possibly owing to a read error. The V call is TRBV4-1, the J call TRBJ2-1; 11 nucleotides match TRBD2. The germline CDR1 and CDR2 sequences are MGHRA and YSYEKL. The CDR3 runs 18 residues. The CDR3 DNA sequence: TGCGCCAGCAGCCGGCGAGCACTAGCGGGAGTTTCCTACAATGAGCGGTTCTTC. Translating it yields CASSRRALAGVSYNERFF.

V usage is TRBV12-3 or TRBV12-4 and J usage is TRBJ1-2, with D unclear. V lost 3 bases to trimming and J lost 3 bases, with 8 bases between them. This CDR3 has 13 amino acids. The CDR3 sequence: CASSFPGDYGYTF. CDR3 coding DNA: TGTGCCAGCAGTTTCCCCGGAGACTATGGCTACACCTTC.

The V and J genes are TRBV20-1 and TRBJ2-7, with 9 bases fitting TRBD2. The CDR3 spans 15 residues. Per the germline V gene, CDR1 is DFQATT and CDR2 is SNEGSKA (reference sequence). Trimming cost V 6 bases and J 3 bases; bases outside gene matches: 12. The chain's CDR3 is CSALRASGTYYEQYF. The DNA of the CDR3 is TGCAGTGCCTTGAGGGCTAGCGGGACTTACTACGAGCAGTACTTC.